This T cell receptor beta chain was sequenced during a study of T cells of healthy individuals. Trimming shortened V by 2 bases and J by 6 bases, and 11 bases separated the two germline ends. The V gene's germline CDR1 is LGHNT and CDR2 FRNRAP. This CDR3 region has 13 residues. Using its own MiXCR run on the 5' RACE reads, TCRdb lists one record per CDR3 protein. The sample carries tens of thousands of distinct CDR3 sequences, roughly 15% recorded once. The sequence derives from a human donor in good health. The rearrangement joins TRBV12-5 to TRBJ2-7; a possible D gene is TRBD1 (6 bases). Written as DNA, the CDR3 is TGTGCTAGTGGTTTGACCCAGGGGCTCGAGCAGTACTTC. Translating it yields CASGLTQGLEQYF.